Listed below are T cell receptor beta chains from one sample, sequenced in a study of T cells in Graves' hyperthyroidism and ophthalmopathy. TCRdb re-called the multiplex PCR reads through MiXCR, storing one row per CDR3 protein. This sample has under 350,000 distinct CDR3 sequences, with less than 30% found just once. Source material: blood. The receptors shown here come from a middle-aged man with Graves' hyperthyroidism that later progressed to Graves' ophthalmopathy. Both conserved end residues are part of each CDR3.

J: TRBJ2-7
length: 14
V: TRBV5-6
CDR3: CASSATGYIYEQYF

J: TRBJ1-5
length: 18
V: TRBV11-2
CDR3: CASSLGSGTGGSNQPQHF

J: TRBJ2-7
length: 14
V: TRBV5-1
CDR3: CASSLGDNLYEQYF

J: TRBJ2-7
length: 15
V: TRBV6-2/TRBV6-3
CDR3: CASSYSPGGLSEQYF

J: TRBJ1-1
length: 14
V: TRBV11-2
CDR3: CASSLIPGEVEAFF

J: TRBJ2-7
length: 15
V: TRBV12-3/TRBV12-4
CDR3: CASSFRGALTYEQYF

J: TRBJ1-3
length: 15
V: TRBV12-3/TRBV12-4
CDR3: CASSSDRSSGNTIYF

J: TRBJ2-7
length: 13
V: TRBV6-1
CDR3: CASLDPYSYEQYF

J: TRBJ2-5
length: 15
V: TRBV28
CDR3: CASSPLTGNQETQYF

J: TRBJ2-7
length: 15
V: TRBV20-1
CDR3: CSARDPIRTPYEQYF

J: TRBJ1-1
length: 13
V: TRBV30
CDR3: CACRYSVNTEAFF

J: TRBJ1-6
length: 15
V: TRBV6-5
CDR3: CASSYSIPQDSPLHF

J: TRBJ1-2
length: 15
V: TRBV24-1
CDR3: CATSENRGANYGYTF

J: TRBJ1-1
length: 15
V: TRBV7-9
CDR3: CASSSVPTGNTEAFF

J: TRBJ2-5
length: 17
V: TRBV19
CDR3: CASSIVRGAPEGETQYF

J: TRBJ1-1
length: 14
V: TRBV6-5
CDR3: CASAVRGRNTEAFF

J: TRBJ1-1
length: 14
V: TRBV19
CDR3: CASSQKGARTEAFF

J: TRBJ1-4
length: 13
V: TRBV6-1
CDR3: CAGARTRGEKLFF

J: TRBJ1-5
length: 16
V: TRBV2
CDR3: CASSADSLVLNQPQHF

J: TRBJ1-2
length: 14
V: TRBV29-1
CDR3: CSVEPPGTPYGYTF

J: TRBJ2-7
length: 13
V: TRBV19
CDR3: CASSPGRIYEQYF

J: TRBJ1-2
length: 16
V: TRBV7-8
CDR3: CASSLEKYQGHYGYTF

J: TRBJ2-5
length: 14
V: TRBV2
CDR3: CASSVDSEIETQYF

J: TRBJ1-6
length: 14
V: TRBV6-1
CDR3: CASSEFDRNSPLHF

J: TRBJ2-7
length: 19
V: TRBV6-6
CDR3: CASRTGDPGLAGEDREQYF

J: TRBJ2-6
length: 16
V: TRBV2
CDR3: CASSPRGTSGANVLTF

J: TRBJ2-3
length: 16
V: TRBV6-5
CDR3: CASSYWTSGYTDTQYF

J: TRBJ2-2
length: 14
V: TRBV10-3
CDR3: CAISVLEPHGELFF

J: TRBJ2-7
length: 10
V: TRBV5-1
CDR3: CARGTYEQYF

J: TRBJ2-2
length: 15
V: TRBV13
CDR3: CASTQATVNTGELFF

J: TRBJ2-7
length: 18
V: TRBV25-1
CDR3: CASSEGSLRVAPSYEQYF

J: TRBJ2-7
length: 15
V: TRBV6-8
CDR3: CASTRRGHISYEQYF

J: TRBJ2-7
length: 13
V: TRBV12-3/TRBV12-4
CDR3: CASSIQRRGEQYF

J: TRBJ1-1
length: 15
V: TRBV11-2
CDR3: CASSLVYSTVTEAFF

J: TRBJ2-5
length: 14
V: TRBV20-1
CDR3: CSARTRDNSETQYF

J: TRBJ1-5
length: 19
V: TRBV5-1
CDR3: CASSLAKGQDISGNQPQHF

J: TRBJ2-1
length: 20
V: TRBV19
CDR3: CASSMTRPLPWGLAGNEQFF

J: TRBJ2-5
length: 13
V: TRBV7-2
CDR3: CASSSAVGETQYF

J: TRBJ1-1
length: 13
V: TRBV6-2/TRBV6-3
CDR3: CASTLRGETEAFF

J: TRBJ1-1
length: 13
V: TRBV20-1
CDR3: CSARKAFLRLTFF

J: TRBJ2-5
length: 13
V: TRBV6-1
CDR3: CASRPGQTETQYF

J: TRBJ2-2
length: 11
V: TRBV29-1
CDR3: CSVEVTGELFF

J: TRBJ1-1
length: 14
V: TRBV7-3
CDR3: CASSHGDGNTEAFF

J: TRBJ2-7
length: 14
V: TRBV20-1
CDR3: CSAHGTSGTYEQYF

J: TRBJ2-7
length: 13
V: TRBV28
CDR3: CASSRQGLDEQYF

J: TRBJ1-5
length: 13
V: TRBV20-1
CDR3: CSARLGVNQPQHF

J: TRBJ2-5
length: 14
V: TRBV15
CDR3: CATSRAAGGETQYF

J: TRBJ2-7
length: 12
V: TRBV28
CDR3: CASSSYAYEQYF

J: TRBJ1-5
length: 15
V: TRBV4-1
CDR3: CASSHPDTGNQPQHF

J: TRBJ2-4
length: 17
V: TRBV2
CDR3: CASSSLEAGRTKNIQYF